This T cell receptor beta chain was captured in a study of T cells in Graves' hyperthyroidism and ophthalmopathy. Across the whole study: Staff took peripheral blood when the initial diagnosis was made, before any treatment began. Study findings and constraints: Blood also contained most expanded thyroid clonotypes above 0.001. Stable hyperthyroidism was told apart from ophthalmopathy by a model built on 13 V-J features.

There were TCR beta CDR3 regions amplified from RNA transcripts. TCR CDR3 regions were first amplified by RT-PCR with HTBI primers. Via MiXCR, TCRdb re-called the multiplex PCR reads, giving one row per CDR3 protein. The sample has more than 450,000 distinct CDR3 sequences, around 20% seen once. Uncontrolled infection, other autoimmune disease, pregnancy and lactation each barred patients from inclusion. Germline-derived CDR1 and CDR2 are DFQATT and SNEGSKA (reference sequence). This CDR3 spans 13 amino acids. With 4 bases removed from V and 4 bases from J, the gap between germline ends came to 11 bases. To note about this clonotype: Its antigen is undetermined.

Source material: blood. J is TRBJ1-5 and V is TRBV20-1; D is unclear. This TCR was sampled from a man between 35 and 55 years old with Graves' ophthalmopathy. In nucleotides, the CDR3 is TGCAGTGCTAATGAAGGACTGAATCAGCCCCAGCATTTT. As protein: CSANEGLNQPQHF.